This T cell receptor beta chain appears in the sequencing data of a study of blood T cell repertoires in COVID-19. Study in general: Donors in the United States, Italy and Spain gave samples during acute or convalescent COVID-19. PBMCs, B-cell-depleted T cells, or T cells provided the cDNA or gDNA that made up the material.

This clone was seen a few times. Per the original data handling: For nucleated cells, counts were estimated from reference gene primer amplification. Assay: immunoSEQ multiplex PCR; the TCRdb copy retains only in-frame clones and omits some. V, J and clone size are those of that table, while D and trimming were read from the DNA. The top ten hold 6% to 9.5% of the sample, which has around 120,000 clones, about nine tenths seen once. V was clipped by 1 base and J by 10 bases, with 16 bases between them. Germline V gene sequence: CDR1 MDHEN, CDR2 SYDVKM. The CDR3 contains 14 residues. This TCR was sampled from a man aged 65-85 years who had recovered from COVID-19. Sequencing input: peripheral blood. The rearrangement joins TRBV28 to TRBJ1-1; the D gene is possibly TRBD1 (6 bases). The CDR3 loop reads CASSLFRTAPVAFF. CDR3 sequence (DNA): TGTGCCAGCAGTTTATTCAGGACAGCACCAGTAGCTTTCTTT.